Listed below are T cell receptor beta chains from one sample, sequenced in a study of T cell changes during pregnancy in multiple sclerosis. TCRdb's table, derived via immunoSEQ multiplex PCR, lists solely in-frame clones and lacks some. The sample contains about 86,000 clones, about 91% of which appear only once. The sample was peripheral blood, taken in the first trimester of pregnancy. These receptors were obtained from a female donor in good health, enrolled as a control in a pregnancy study. The CDR3 runs from the conserved cysteine through the conserved F or W. D genes are given only for firm matches. For some rows the clone size is stated as once, few or many, or as a class when expanded; others skip it.

-,-,TRBJ2-1,TRBV6-4,CASSDSNRGSYNEQFF,TGTGCCAGCAGTGACTCGAATCGGGGATCCTACAATGAGCAGTTCTTC
-,TRBD1,TRBJ1-4,TRBV7-9,CASSPDRVNEKLFF,TGTGCCAGCAGCCCGGACAGGGTTAATGAAAAACTGTTTTTT
-,TRBD1,TRBJ2-1,TRBV7-9,CASEPGQGVYNEQFF,TGTGCCAGCGAGCCGGGACAGGGCGTTTACAATGAGCAGTTCTTC
-,-,TRBJ2-7,TRBV2,CASSVDSGVFYEQYF,TGTGCCAGCAGTGTGGACTCAGGAGTCTTCTACGAGCAGTACTTC
-,-,TRBJ2-5,TRBV19,CASSIPAGAAERRETQYF,TGTGCCAGTAGTATACCGGCGGGGGCTGCGGAAAGGAGAGAGACCCAGTACTTC
-,TRBD1,TRBJ1-6,TRBV30,CAWRTGSSYNSPLHF,TGTGCCTGGAGGACAGGGAGCTCCTATAATTCACCCCTCCACTTT
-,-,TRBJ1-4,TRBV15,CATSRDRGREKLFF,TGTGCCACCAGCAGAGACAGGGGACGTGAAAAACTGTTTTTT
-,TRBD2,TRBJ2-3,TRBV7-3,CASSSSGGSTDTQYF,TGTGCCAGCAGCTCTAGCGGGGGGAGCACAGATACGCAGTATTTT
once,TRBD1,TRBJ1-6,TRBV27,CASSFRRDRTNSPLHF,TGTGCCAGCAGTTTCCGACGGGACAGGACTAATTCACCCCTCCACTTT
-,TRBD1,TRBJ1-6,TRBV2,CASRTGRNSPLHF,TGTGCCAGCAGGACAGGGCGGAATTCACCCCTCCACTTT
-,-,TRBJ1-6,TRBV19,CASSIVGTLNSPLHF,TGTGCCAGTAGTATAGTTGGGACACTAAATTCACCCCTCCACTTT
-,-,TRBJ1-1,TRBV10-3,CAIRERTAEAFF,TGTGCCATCAGGGAGAGGACAGCTGAAGCTTTCTTT
-,TRBD2,TRBJ2-7,TRBV4-3,CASSQGRTSSGYEQYF,TGCGCCAGCAGCCAAGGCCGGACTAGTTCGGGCTACGAGCAGTACTTC
-,-,TRBJ1-1,TRBV27,CASSPRQDGFTEAFF,TGTGCCAGCAGTCCCCGACAGGACGGATTTACTGAAGCTTTCTTT
-,TRBD1,TRBJ1-2,TRBV6-6,CASSSTGGGENGYTF,TGTGCCAGCAGTTCCACCGGAGGGGGCGAGAATGGCTACACCTTC
once,-,TRBJ1-5,TRBV28,CASTAGETGNQPQHF,TGTGCCAGCACCGCAGGGGAGACCGGCAATCAGCCCCAGCATTTT
-,-,TRBJ2-4,TRBV29-1,CSVEDVSGEGNIQYF,TGCAGCGTTGAAGATGTCTCCGGGGAAGGGAACATTCAGTACTTC
-,TRBD1,TRBJ1-3,TRBV28,CASSPGQAGNTIYF,TGTGCCAGCAGTCCGGGACAGGCGGGAAACACCATATATTTT
-,TRBD2,TRBJ2-7,TRBV7-8,CASSLGAGVTYEQYF,TGTGCCAGCAGCTTAGGCGCGGGGGTTACCTACGAGCAGTACTTC
-,-,TRBJ1-2,TRBV14,CASSRSQGSYGYTF,TGTGCCAGCAGTCGATCCCAGGGTAGCTATGGCTACACCTTC
-,TRBD1,TRBJ1-1,TRBV7-3,CASSLGGQGVEAFF,TGTGCCAGCAGCTTGGGGGGACAGGGAGTTGAAGCTTTCTTT
-,-,TRBJ1-1,TRBV2,CARETGLNTEAFF,TGTGCCAGAGAGACAGGACTGAACACTGAAGCTTTCTTT
-,-,TRBJ1-5,TRBV6-5,CASSRQSNQPQHF,TGTGCCAGCAGCCGACAATCCAATCAGCCCCAGCATTTT
-,-,TRBJ2-2,TRBV19,CASSLRQTAGELFF,TGTGCCAGTAGTCTCCGACAGACCGCCGGGGAGCTGTTTTTT
-,-,TRBJ1-1,TRBV15,CATAGVNRNTEAFF,TGTGCCACGGCGGGCGTTAACCGTAACACTGAAGCTTTCTTT
few,-,TRBJ2-7,TRBV4-2,CASSQDLQGREQYF,TGTGCCAGCAGCCAAGATCTACAGGGTAGGGAGCAGTACTTC
-,-,TRBJ2-3,TRBV7-9,CASSPPSRDTQYF,TGTGCCAGCAGCCCTCCTAGCAGGGATACGCAGTATTTT
once,TRBD1,TRBJ1-5,TRBV29-1,CSVGQGVSQPQHF,TGCAGCGTGGGACAGGGGGTCTCTCAGCCCCAGCATTTT
-,TRBD2,TRBJ2-3,TRBV28,CASSDLAGARTDTQYF,TGTGCCAGCAGTGATCTAGCGGGGGCGCGCACAGATACGCAGTATTTT
-,TRBD2,TRBJ2-3,TRBV4-3,CASSQVLAGVDTQYF,TGCGCCAGCAGCCAAGTGCTAGCGGGGGTGGATACGCAGTATTTT
-,TRBD1,TRBJ2-7,TRBV28,CASSVGQLTYEQYF,TGTGCCAGCAGCGTGGGACAGCTAACCTACGAGCAGTACTTC
-,-,TRBJ1-3,TRBV6-5,CASISSGNTIYF,TGTGCCAGCATCTCCTCTGGAAACACCATATATTTT
-,TRBD2,TRBJ2-3,TRBV7-9,CASSLASGVIDTQYF,TGTGCCAGCAGCTTAGCTAGCGGGGTGATAGATACGCAGTATTTT
-,-,TRBJ2-7,TRBV18,CASSPRLGGADEQYF,TGTGCCAGCTCACCAAGGCTAGGGGGGGCCGACGAGCAGTACTTC
-,TRBD1,TRBJ1-4,TRBV5-6,CASSMGQFNEKLFF,TGTGCCAGCAGCATGGGACAGTTTAATGAAAAACTGTTTTTT
-,TRBD2,TRBJ2-1,TRBV7-3,CASSLERGPLNNEQFF,TGTGCCAGCAGCTTAGAGCGGGGGCCCTTAAACAATGAGCAGTTCTTC
few,-,TRBJ1-4,TRBV28,CASSSGGGGNEKLFF,TGTGCCAGCAGTTCCGGGGGAGGGGGGAATGAAAAACTGTTTTTT
-,-,TRBJ2-2,TRBV7-9,CASSLGGPTNTGELFF,TGTGCCAGCAGCTTAGGTGGGCCTACGAACACCGGGGAGCTGTTTTTT
few,-,TRBJ2-2,TRBV7-9,CASSQAGPGELFF,TGTGCCAGCAGCCAGGCAGGCCCCGGGGAGCTGTTTTTT
few,-,TRBJ2-6,TRBV4-3,CASSQLTTQSGANVLTF,TGCGCCAGCAGCCAACTTACTACCCAATCTGGGGCCAACGTCCTGACTTTC
-,-,TRBJ2-3,TRBV28,CASKRQSTDTQYF,TGTGCCAGCAAACGCCAGAGCACAGATACGCAGTATTTT
-,TRBD1,TRBJ2-7,TRBV9,CASSVGGDRVYDEQYF,TGTGCCAGCAGCGTAGGGGGGGACAGGGTGTACGACGAGCAGTACTTC
-,-,TRBJ1-2,TRBV19,CASSTRSRVYGYTF,TGTGCCAGTAGTACCCGAAGTCGGGTCTATGGCTACACCTTC
-,TRBD1,TRBJ1-4,TRBV30,CAWSVWGQRNEKLFF,TGTGCCTGGAGCGTCTGGGGACAGCGAAATGAAAAACTGTTTTTT
-,TRBD2,TRBJ2-1,TRBV7-9,CASSSRLAGGPHEQFF,TGTGCCAGCAGCTCTCGACTAGCGGGGGGGCCCCATGAGCAGTTCTTC
-,TRBD2,TRBJ2-3,TRBV7-2,CASSLATNRLAGGQADTQYF,TGTGCCAGCAGCTTAGCGACAAATCGACTAGCGGGGGGACAGGCAGATACGCAGTATTTT
-,-,TRBJ1-3,TRBV6-1,CASSDRFGNTIYF,TGTGCCAGCAGTGACAGGTTTGGAAACACCATATATTTT
-,-,TRBJ2-3,TRBV4-2,CASSQAHGASDTQYF,TGTGCCAGCAGCCAAGCTCACGGTGCCTCCGATACGCAGTATTTT
-,TRBD2,TRBJ2-1,TRBV5-1,CASSLASGGLYNEQFF,TGCGCCAGCAGCTTGGCCAGCGGGGGGCTCTACAATGAGCAGTTCTTC
-,-,TRBJ1-4,TRBV18,CASSLGPPGGTANEKLFF,TGTGCCAGCTCTTTGGGCCCACCCGGGGGGACGGCGAATGAAAAACTGTTTTTT
-,TRBD1,TRBJ2-7,TRBV14,CASSPRDRAYEQYF,TGTGCCAGCAGCCCCCGGGACAGAGCCTACGAGCAGTACTTC
-,-,TRBJ2-7,TRBV10-3,CAASQGQSSYEQYF,TGTGCCGCCTCACAGGGCCAAAGCTCCTACGAGCAGTACTTC
-,-,TRBJ1-5,TRBV2,CASSEWGLVNQPQHF,TGTGCCAGCAGCGAATGGGGACTGGTCAATCAGCCCCAGCATTTT
-,-,TRBJ1-2,TRBV29-1,CSVDRDSYGYTF,TGCAGCGTTGACAGGGATTCCTATGGCTACACCTTC
-,TRBD2,TRBJ2-3,TRBV5-4,CASSLGLAGRDTQYF,TGTGCCAGCAGCTTAGGGCTAGCGGGGCGAGATACGCAGTATTTT
-,TRBD1,TRBJ2-7,TRBV6-4,CASSEGRGREQYF,TGTGCCAGCAGTGAGGGCAGGGGGCGGGAGCAGTACTTC
-,-,TRBJ2-6,TRBV7-3,CASSPPGANVLTF,TGTGCCAGCAGCCCTCCTGGGGCCAACGTCCTGACTTTC
-,TRBD1,TRBJ1-1,TRBV28,CATNRGENTEAFF,TGTGCCACAAACAGGGGGGAGAACACTGAAGCTTTCTTT